Listed here are 10 T cell receptor beta chains from one sample, sequenced in a study of shared clonotypes between healthy human individuals. The method was immunoSEQ multiplex PCR; TCRdb's version includes in-frame clones alone and lacks a portion of them. The data show about 2,100,000 clones, 85% to 95% seen once. CD45RO negativity and positive selection for CCR7 defined naive CD8 cells, a population that excluded terminally differentiated effector memory CD45RA+ cells. The source material was naive CD8+ T cells from PBMCs. The source is a man aged 18 to 29 in good health. Some clones in this sample may be carry-over from other donors' samples.

This clone was seen a single time. The chain links TRBV7-8 to TRBJ2-7; 8 nucleotides align to TRBD1. This CDR3 spans 15 amino acids. Germline V gene lookup returns CDR1 SGHVS and CDR2 FQNEAQ. V lost 5 bases and J lost 3; bases outside the gene matches: 9. The CDR3 here is CASSRSRDRHYEQYF. CDR3 in DNA: TGTGCCAGCAGCCGTTCCCGGGACAGGCACTACGAGCAGTACTTC.

The chain recombines TRBV4-3 with TRBJ1-1; D is undetermined. The germline gives CDR1 LGHNA, CDR2 YSLEER. The CDR3 is 13 amino acids. Trimming pared 2 bases from V and 1 base from J, leaving 5 bases between. CDR3 amino acids: CASSQHKNTEAFF. CDR3 sequence (DNA): TGCGCCAGCAGCCAACACAAGAACACTGAAGCTTTCTTT.

The chain links TRBV27 to TRBJ1-1; tentatively, D is TRBD1 (5 bases). The germline V gene has CDR1 MNHEY and CDR2 SMNVEV (reference sequence). The CDR3 is 14 residues long. Trimming took off 6 bases at V and 1 base at J, with 12 bases between the two ends. The CDR3 loop is CASRDGHPNTEAFF. The CDR3 DNA reads TGTGCCAGCAGGGATGGACATCCGAACACTGAAGCTTTCTTT.

J is TRBJ1-5 and V is TRBV27, with TRBD1 matching 9 bases. The CDR3 loop spans 15 amino acids. The ends lost 5 bases at V and 6 bases at J; junction bases unmatched: 8. Germline V gives CDR1 MNHEY, CDR2 SMNVEV (reference sequence). DNA for the CDR3: TGTGCCAGCAGTAGTTCGACAGGGGGACGTCAGCCCCAGCATTTT. Its translation is CASSSSTGGRQPQHF.

The sample holds a few counts of this clone. V usage is TRBV13 and J usage is TRBJ2-7; TRBD2 agrees at 13 bases. CDR1 is PRHDT, CDR2 FYEKMQ, per germline (reference sequence). The V and J ends lost 5 bases and 3 bases, in that order; junction bases with no gene match: 4. The length of the CDR3 is 15 residues. The CDR3: CASSTGLAGVYEQYF. CDR3 nucleotides: TGTGCCAGCAGCACCGGACTAGCGGGAGTCTACGAGCAGTACTTC.

The chain combines TRBV7-9 with TRBJ2-1; no reliable D call. The CDR3 covers 13 residues. Germline CDR1 SEHNR, CDR2 FQNEAQ (reference sequence). V was trimmed by 2 bases and J by 12 bases, leaving 14 bases between them. The CDR3 loop is CASSLNPSLGQFF. The CDR3 nucleotides read TGTGCCAGCAGCTTAAATCCCAGTTTAGGGCAGTTCTTC.

The chain uses TRBV28 and TRBJ1-1, with a weak D call TRBD1 (5 bases). V was pared by 3 bases and J by 10 bases, with 12 bases between. CDR1 is MDHEN, CDR2 SYDVKM, per germline. The CDR3 length is 12 residues. CDR3 coding DNA: TGTGCCAGCAGTTTCTGGGGGGGATCAGCTTTCTTT. Translation: CASSFWGGSAFF.

The rearrangement uses TRBV7-2 and TRBJ2-1, with TRBD2 matching over 7 bases. The CDR3 sequence is 15 residues long. Germline V gene sequence: CDR1 SGHTA, CDR2 FQGNSA. The junction had 6 bases not matched to a gene; V was cut back by 2 bases and J by 5 bases. The CDR3 DNA reads TGTGCCAGCAGCTTAAGGGCTAGCGGTAACAATGAGCAGTTCTTC. It codes for CASSLRASGNNEQFF.

The chain carries TRBV27 and TRBJ2-1; D may be TRBD1 (6 bases). The CDR3 consists of 16 residues. The germline V gene encodes CDR1 MNHEY and CDR2 SMNVEV (reference sequence). V gave up 2 bases and J gave up 4 bases, with 15 bases separating them. CDR3 residues: CASSLMGVGGYNEQFF. CDR3 DNA: TGTGCCAGCAGTTTAATGGGGGTAGGGGGATACAATGAGCAGTTCTTC.

The V call is TRBV9, the J call TRBJ2-7, with 10 bases that match TRBD2. V dropped 4 bases and J dropped 2; count of bases not matched to a gene: 3. Germline CDR1 reads SGDLS; CDR2 reads YYNGEE. The CDR3 runs to 14 residues. The CDR3: CASSLAGDPYEQYF. CDR3 sequence (DNA): TGTGCCAGCAGCCTAGCGGGAGACCCCTACGAGCAGTACTTC.